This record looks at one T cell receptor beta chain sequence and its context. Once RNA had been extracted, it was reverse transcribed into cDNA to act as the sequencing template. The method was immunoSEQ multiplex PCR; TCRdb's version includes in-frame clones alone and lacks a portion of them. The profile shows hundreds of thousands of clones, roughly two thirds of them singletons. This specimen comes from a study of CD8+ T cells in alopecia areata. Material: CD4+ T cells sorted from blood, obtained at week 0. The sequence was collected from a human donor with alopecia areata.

CDR3 DNA sequence: TGTGCCTGGAATGGGGCAGCGAACACCGGGGAGCTGTTTTTT. Residues: CAWNGAANTGELFF. The chain combines TRBV30 with TRBJ2-2; a weak D match, TRBD1 (5 bases). The CDR3 has 14 residues. Trimming shortened V by 4 bases and J by 0 bases, and 9 bases separated the two germline ends. From germline, CDR1 is GTSNPN and CDR2 SVGIG (reference sequence).